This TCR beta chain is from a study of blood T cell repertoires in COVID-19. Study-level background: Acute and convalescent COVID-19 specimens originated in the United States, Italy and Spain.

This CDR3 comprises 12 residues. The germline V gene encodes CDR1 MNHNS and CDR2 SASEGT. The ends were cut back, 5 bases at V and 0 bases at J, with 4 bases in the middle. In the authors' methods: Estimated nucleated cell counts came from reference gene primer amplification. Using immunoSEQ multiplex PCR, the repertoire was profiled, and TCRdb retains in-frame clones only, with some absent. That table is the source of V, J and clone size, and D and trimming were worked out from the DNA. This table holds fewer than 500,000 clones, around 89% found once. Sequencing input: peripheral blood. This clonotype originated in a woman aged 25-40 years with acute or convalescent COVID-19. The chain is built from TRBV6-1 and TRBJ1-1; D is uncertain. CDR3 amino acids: CASSLLNTEAFF. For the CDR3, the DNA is TGTGCCAGCAGTCTACTGAACACTGAAGCTTTCTTT.